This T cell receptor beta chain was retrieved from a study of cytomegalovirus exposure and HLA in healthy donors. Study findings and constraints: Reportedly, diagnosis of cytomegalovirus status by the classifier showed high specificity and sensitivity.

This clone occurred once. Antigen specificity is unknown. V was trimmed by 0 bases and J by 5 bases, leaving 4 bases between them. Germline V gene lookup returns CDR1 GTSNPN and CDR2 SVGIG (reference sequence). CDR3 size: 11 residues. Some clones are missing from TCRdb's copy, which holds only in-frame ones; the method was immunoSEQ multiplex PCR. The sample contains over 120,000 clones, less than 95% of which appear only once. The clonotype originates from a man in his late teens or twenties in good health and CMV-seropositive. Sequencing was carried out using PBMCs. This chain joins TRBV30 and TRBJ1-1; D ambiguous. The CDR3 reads CAWSVQTEAFF. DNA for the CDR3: TGTGCCTGGAGTGTACAAACTGAAGCTTTCTTT. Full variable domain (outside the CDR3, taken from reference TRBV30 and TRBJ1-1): SQTIHQWPATLVQPVGSPLSLECTVEGTSNPNLYWYRQAAGRGLQLLFYSVGIGQISSEVPQNLSASRPQDRQFILSSKKLLLSDSGFYLCAWSVQTEAFFGQGTRLTVV.